This record concerns one TCR beta chain sequence. The data originate from a study of T-cell reconstitution after alpha-beta-depleted transplantation in children. The TCRbeta library was prepared with unique molecular identifiers. TCRdb analysed the PCR reads with MiXCR anew, one entry per CDR3 protein. Among 75,000 to 80,000 distinct CDR3 sequences listed, less than 20% were seen once. This specimen was PBMCs, mostly from graft donor cells, taken 360 days after TCRalphabeta/CD19-depleted stem cell transplant. This TCR came from a male patient between 2 and 9 years old who had a stem cell transplant for acute lymphoblastic leukemia, so the T cells may come from the graft donor.

The CDR3 spells CATSEVGGRSDNEQFF. The CDR3 nucleotides read TGTGCCACCAGTGAAGTGGGAGGGCGTTCGGACAATGAGCAGTTCTTC. The chain uses TRBV24-1 and TRBJ2-1; 7 bases map to TRBD2. Germline-derived CDR1 and CDR2 are KGHDR and SFDVKD. This CDR3 region has 16 residues. Losses at the gene ends were 4 bases for V and 5 bases for J; bases not matched to a gene: 10.